A selection of T cell receptor beta chains follows, all from one sample in a study of regulatory T cells in long-lasting Graves disease. A single record per CDR3 protein comes from TCRdb applying MiXCR to the multiplex PCR reads. In the table there are approximately 440,000 distinct CDR3 sequences, about 16% of which are singletons. This sample was shared with a second study, whose subject was T cells in Graves' hyperthyroidism and ophthalmopathy.

The material was peripheral blood mononuclear cells (PBMCs), obtained at new diagnosis, from a patient treated with antithyroid drugs. These receptors all stem from a man aged 35 to 55 with Graves disease. Both conserved end residues are part of each CDR3. Each record gives: CDR3 length, D gene, V gene, CDR3 protein. D genes are given only for firm matches.

16	TRBD2	TRBV9	CASSPRLAGGTYEQYF
13	-	TRBV19	CASRGKSSYEQYF
15	TRBD2	TRBV7-9	CASSPPLAGKYEQYF
18	TRBD2	TRBV7-8	CASSLMVRGAGAGETQYF
12	-	TRBV10-3	CAISGGRETQYF
14	-	TRBV27	CASSLSRRGYEQYF
15	TRBD2	TRBV28	CASSLGPSGVYEQYF
15	-	TRBV5-1	CASSLNGDRGTEAFF
12	-	TRBV6-5	CASSYGHTEAFF
17	TRBD1	TRBV19	CASSIVLDRGSGQPQHF
15	-	TRBV7-2	CASSSGRVSNQPQHF
16	-	TRBV7-9	CASSLARRDSYNEQFF
13	-	TRBV14	CASSQVWGNEQFF
15	TRBD2	TRBV10-3	CAIRTSGSSADTQYF
14	-	TRBV5-1	CASNRAGDNTEAFF
15	-	TRBV28	CASRRPNSGANVLTF
11	-	TRBV5-1	CASTSGNTIYF
14	TRBD1	TRBV19	CASRDRQGRTEAFF